This TCR beta chain appears in the sequencing data of a study of blood T cell repertoires in COVID-19. The method was immunoSEQ multiplex PCR; TCRdb's version includes in-frame clones alone and lacks a portion of them. The data show 280,000 or so clones, roughly 85% seen once. In germline, CDR1 is MNHEY, CDR2 SMNVEV (reference sequence). V was shortened by 0 bases and J by 2 bases, with 9 bases between the two germline ends. The CDR3 length is 15 residues. What was sequenced was PBMCs or T cells enriched from blood (not recorded which). The TCR was taken from a woman in her 50s who had recovered from COVID-19. This chain uses TRBV27 with TRBJ2-3, with D unresolved. CDR3 amino acids: CASSLSGESTDTQYF. The CDR3 nucleotides read TGTGCCAGCAGTTTATCCGGAGAGTCCACAGATACGCAGTATTTT.